These 3 T cell receptor beta chains originate from one sample sequenced in a study of T cells in Graves' hyperthyroidism and ophthalmopathy. The TCR beta CDR3 regions underwent amplification using RNA transcripts as the source. RT-PCR in the first round (using the HTBI primer set) targeted the TCR CDR3. A single record per CDR3 protein comes from TCRdb applying MiXCR to the multiplex PCR reads. The table includes some 740,000 distinct CDR3 sequences, 14% detected once. The material sequenced was blood. The receptor source for this set is a woman aged 18-35 years with Graves' hyperthyroidism.

This clonotype was recorded many times. This chain connects TRBV30 to TRBJ1-2; D uncertain. From germline, CDR1 is GTSNPN and CDR2 SVGIG (reference sequence). The CDR3 has 11 amino acids. Trimming pared 1 base from V and 8 bases from J, leaving 8 bases between. CDR3 sequence: CAWSGGPGYTF. The CDR3 nucleotides are TGTGCCTGGAGTGGAGGGCCCGGCTACACCTTC.

This clonotype was counted only a few times. Lacking the conserved final phenylalanine or tryptophan, this CDR3 likely reflects a read error. This chain uses TRBV7-3 with TRBJ2-2, with D unresolved. This CDR3 is 14 amino acids long. Germline CDR1 is SGHTA and CDR2 is FQGTGA. V was pared by 2 bases and J by 1 base, with 5 bases between. This chain's CDR3 is CASSLGLNTGELFY. The CDR3 coding sequence is TGTGCCAGCAGCTTAGGGTTGAACACCGGGGAGCTGTTTTAT.

This clonotype was seen at least ten times. This chain joins TRBV30 and TRBJ2-7, with TRBD2 matching over 7 bases. The junction had 5 bases not matched to a gene; V was cut back by 0 bases and J by 3 bases. Germline V gives CDR1 GTSNPN, CDR2 SVGIG (reference sequence). The CDR3 has 14 residues. The CDR3 DNA is TGTGCCTGGAGTGTATGGAGCGGGATCTACGAGCAGTACTTC. Translating gives CAWSVWSGIYEQYF.